This section outlines one T cell receptor (beta chain) sequence together with its context. Its antigen remains unidentified. V gave up 8 bases and J gave up 5 bases; unmatched junction bases: 6. The CDR3 length is 12 residues. The germline CDR1 and CDR2 sequences are SEHNR and FQNEAQ (reference sequence). The data are from a study of T cell responses to AZD1222 COVID-19 vaccine. Findings of the study overall: Baseline seropositivity occurred in only a handful of AZD1222 recipients. Among vaccine-associated CD4 TCRs, coverage spanned spike, with dominance at 160-218 and 743-854.

Assay: immunoSEQ multiplex PCR; the TCRdb copy retains only in-frame clones and omits some. This table has about 160,000 clones, roughly 94% appearing once. J is TRBJ2-7 and V is TRBV7-9; 7 bases fit TRBD2. Here the sequenced sample was peripheral blood, taken 28 days after the second AZD1222 dose. The sequence derives from an adult who received the AZD1222 COVID-19 vaccine. CDR3 in amino acids: CASGEGLNEQYF. Written as DNA, the CDR3 is TGTGCCAGCGGGGAGGGCCTCAACGAGCAGTACTTC. Filled out from reference TRBV7-9 and TRBJ2-7, the complete variable domain reads DTGVSQNPRHKITKRGQNVTFRCDPISEHNRLYWYRQTLGQGPEFLTYFQNEAQLEKSRLLSDRFSAERPKGSFSTLEIQRTEQGDSAMYLCASGEGLNEQYFGPGTRLTVT.